Each of the 18 T cell receptor beta chains below was sequenced from the same sample in a study of blood T cell repertoires in COVID-19. Method: immunoSEQ multiplex PCR; TCRdb's copy keeps in-frame clones and lacks some. The profile shows 65,000 to 80,000 clones, 80% to 90% of them singletons. The sequencing sample was made of peripheral blood. The receptors originated from a man in his fifties or sixties with active COVID-19.

This chain joins TRBV28 and TRBJ1-1; tentatively, D is TRBD1 (5 bases). V shed 3 bases and J shed 1 base, with 15 bases lying between them. The CDR3 is 16 residues long. CDR1 is MDHEN and CDR2 is SYDVKM in the germline V gene. CDR3 sequence (DNA): TGTGCCAGCAGTTTTGGGGCAAGGGTGGGGAACACTGAAGCTTTCTTT. It encodes CASSFGARVGNTEAFF.

The chain carries TRBV5-4 and TRBJ2-5, with 13 positions matching TRBD2. V gave up 3 bases and J gave up 5 bases; unmatched junction bases: 7. CDR1 and CDR2 (germline): SGHNT, YYREEE (reference sequence). This CDR3 is built from 16 residues. CDR3 nucleotide sequence: TGTGCCAGCAGCTCGGGACTAGCGGGGATCCGGGAGACCCAGTACTTC. Its translation: CASSSGLAGIRETQYF.

The chain combines TRBV7-2 with TRBJ1-4; 8 positions match TRBD1. The CDR3 covers 16 residues. Germline V gene data show CDR1 as SGHTA and CDR2 as FQGNSA. The V segment lost 8 bases and the J segment 3 bases; nucleotides outside the gene matches: 11. CDR3 bases: TGTGCCAGCGGACCGACAGGGGAGGGAGCTAATGAAAAACTGTTTTTT. It translates to CASGPTGEGANEKLFF.

This clone was picked up a small number of times. The chain joins TRBV29-1 to TRBJ2-5; TRBD2 is a possible D gene (5 bases). Germline values: CDR1 SQVTM, CDR2 ANQGSEA. The length of the CDR3 is 13 residues. V was cut by 5 bases and J by 5 bases, with 15 bases left in between. CDR3: CSVLSGGQETQYF. The CDR3 DNA reads TGCAGCGTTCTGTCGGGCGGGCAGGAGACCCAGTACTTC.

The count of this clone is one. The V and J genes are TRBV27 and TRBJ2-7; 11 bases agree with TRBD2. Germline V gene sequence: CDR1 MNHEY, CDR2 SMNVEV (reference sequence). This CDR3 contains 18 residues. Unmatched junction bases numbered 15, after V lost 8 bases and J lost 0 bases. The CDR3: CASYGSRASGGYSYEQYF. In nucleotides, the CDR3 is TGTGCCAGCTACGGATCTCGGGCTAGCGGGGGGTACTCCTACGAGCAGTACTTC.

This chain connects TRBV27 to TRBJ2-1; possible D gene TRBD2, 7 bases. Trimming cost V 8 bases and J 0 bases, with 11 bases left between them. The length of the CDR3 is 14 residues. Germline V gene lookup returns CDR1 MNHEY and CDR2 SMNVEV (reference sequence). The chain's CDR3 is CASGRGLSYNEQFF. In DNA form, the CDR3 reads TGTGCCAGCGGGCGGGGGCTCTCCTACAATGAGCAGTTCTTC.

Here the CDR3 DNA reads TGTGCCAGCAGCCAAGTCCCGAGCCACTCCTACAATGAGCAGTTCTTC. Amino acids: CASSQVPSHSYNEQFF. The rearrangement links TRBV3-1 (or the pseudogene TRBV3-2) to TRBJ2-1, with D unclear. V lost 1 base to trimming and J lost 0 bases, with 10 bases between them. Germline V gene sequence: CDR1 LGHDT, CDR2 YNNKEL (reference sequence). The CDR3 has 16 amino acids.

The CDR3 is CASSSDRGNGYTF. Here the CDR3 DNA reads TGTGCCAGCAGCTCGGACAGGGGGAATGGCTACACCTTC. The chain is built from TRBV7-2 and TRBJ1-2; TRBD1 matches 10 bases. Per germline, CDR1 SGHTA and CDR2 FQGNSA. The ends lost 4 bases at V and 6 bases at J; junction bases unmatched: 2. This CDR3 contains 13 residues.

The CDR3 region is CSGKGLAGASGELFF. The CDR3, as DNA: TGCAGCGGAAAGGGACTAGCGGGAGCGAGCGGGGAGCTGTTTTTT. V is TRBV29-1 and J is TRBJ2-2; 14 bases are shared with TRBD2. Germline lookup yields CDR1 SQVTM and CDR2 ANQGSEA. The CDR3 sequence is 15 residues long. J was trimmed by 7 bases and V by 7 bases; bases with no gene match: 8.

A single count supports this clone. The rearrangement joins TRBV7-9 to TRBJ1-2, with D possibly being TRBD1 (6 bases). The germline V and J ends were trimmed by 6 bases and 5 bases, with 16 bases remaining between them. This CDR3 has 14 amino acids. Germline-derived CDR1 and CDR2 are SEHNR and FQNEAQ (reference sequence). Here the CDR3 DNA reads TGTGCCAGCAGTAAGGCCCAGGACAGTTATGGCTACACCTTC. Protein sequence: CASSKAQDSYGYTF.

This sequence joins TRBV4-2 and TRBJ1-2; TRBD1 matches at 12 bases. CDR1 and CDR2 (germline): LGHNA, YNFKEQ. The J segment lost 2 bases and the V segment lost 0 bases, leaving 4 bases of the junction unmatched. CDR3 length: 17 amino acids. Here the CDR3 reads CASSQEPGQGANYGYTF. In DNA form, the CDR3 reads TGTGCCAGCAGCCAAGAGCCGGGACAGGGGGCGAACTATGGCTACACCTTC.

The chain links TRBV6-6 to TRBJ2-7; D remains ambiguous. The CDR3 consists of 12 residues. With 6 bases removed from V and 5 bases from J, the gap between germline ends came to 11 bases. Germline loops: CDR1 MNHNY, CDR2 SVGAGI (reference sequence). The CDR3 protein is CASRTDGNEQYF. The CDR3 region has the DNA TGTGCCAGCAGGACTGACGGCAACGAGCAGTACTTC.

The V call is TRBV27, the J call TRBJ2-7; TRBD2 agrees at 8 bases. Germline CDR1 MNHEY, CDR2 SMNVEV (reference sequence). The V and J ends lost 1 base and 4 bases, in that order; junction bases with no gene match: 6. There are 15 residues in the CDR3. CDR3 loop: CASSLYAGGRYEQYF. The CDR3 DNA reads as TGTGCCAGCAGTTTATATGCGGGAGGAAGGTACGAGCAGTACTTC.

The chain is built from TRBV6-5 and TRBJ1-2; 7 bases agree with TRBD1. The germline V gene encodes CDR1 MNHEY and CDR2 SVGAGI. V was clipped by 5 bases and J by 5 bases; unmatched bases: 5. This CDR3 is built from 13 residues. The CDR3 loop reads CASSPNRGYGYTF. For the CDR3, the DNA is TGTGCCAGCAGTCCGAACAGGGGATATGGCTACACCTTC.

V usage is TRBV9 and J usage is TRBJ1-1; 8 bases agree with TRBD1. After removal of 4 bases from V and 6 bases from J, the junction contained 17 bases not matched to a gene. The CDR3 totals 17 residues. CDR1 and CDR2 from the germline V gene are SGDLS and YYNGEE. The CDR3 loop is CASSLGVGTGGYAEAFF. The DNA for the CDR3 is TGTGCCAGCAGCCTAGGGGTGGGAACAGGGGGGTACGCTGAAGCTTTCTTT.

The rearrangement links TRBV5-5 to TRBJ1-1; the match to TRBD1 covers 7 bases. Looked up from germline, CDR1 is SGHKS and CDR2 is YYEKEE (reference sequence). V was pared by 4 bases and J by 5 bases, with 5 bases of the junction left unmatched. The CDR3 extends over 13 amino acids. The CDR3: CASSGGQWTEAFF. The CDR3 nucleotides are TGTGCCAGCAGCGGGGGACAGTGGACTGAAGCTTTCTTT.

The chain couples TRBV11-3 to TRBJ2-1; 9 bases fit TRBD2. The CDR3 covers 16 residues. Unmatched junction bases numbered 13, after V lost 5 bases and J lost 8 bases. From germline, CDR1 is SGHNT and CDR2 YENEEA. The CDR3 DNA reads TGTGCCAGCAGCCCTAGGGCGGGAGGGCCGAAGGATGAGCAGTTCTTC. Translating it yields CASSPRAGGPKDEQFF.

The chain joins TRBV3-1 (or the pseudogene TRBV3-2) to TRBJ1-2; TRBD1 agrees at 7 bases. The CDR3 covers 16 residues. From germline, CDR1 is LGHDT and CDR2 YNNKEL (reference sequence). The V gene end was trimmed by 0 bases and the J gene end by 6 bases; junction bases not matched to a gene: 10. This chain's CDR3 is CASSQDISDRCHGYTF. The DNA of the CDR3 is TGTGCCAGCAGCCAAGATATTTCGGACAGGTGTCATGGCTACACCTTC.